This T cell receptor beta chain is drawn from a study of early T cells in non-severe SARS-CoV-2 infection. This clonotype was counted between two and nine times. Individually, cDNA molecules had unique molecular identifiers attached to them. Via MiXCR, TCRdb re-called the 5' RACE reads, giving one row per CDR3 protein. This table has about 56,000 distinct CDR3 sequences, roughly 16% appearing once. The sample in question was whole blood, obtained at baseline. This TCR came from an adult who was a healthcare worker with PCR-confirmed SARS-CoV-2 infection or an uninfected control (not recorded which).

As DNA, the CDR3 is TGTGCCAGCAGTTTTGGCGGGGAACACAATGAGCAGTTCTTC. Amino acid sequence: CASSFGGEHNEQFF. The rearrangement uses TRBV6-2 or TRBV6-3 and TRBJ2-1; a weak D match, TRBD2 (6 bases). This CDR3 is built from 14 residues. The V and J ends lost 4 bases and 5 bases respectively, with 12 bases between them. From germline, CDR1 is MNHEY and CDR2 SVGEGT.